These 24 T cell receptor beta chains were all obtained from the same sample, sequenced in a study of HIV-infected patients and healthy controls. All unsorted peripheral T cells were captured because whole blood was used without fractionation. Alpha and beta constant-region primers primed reverse transcription of 500 to 550 ng RNA. Alpha and beta chain libraries were made separately by chain-specific third strand synthesis with multiplexing indices. Each CDR3 protein gets one entry after TCRdb re-called the 5' RACE reads with MiXCR. The repertoire holds 6,000 to 8,500 distinct CDR3 sequences, with 8% as singletons. This sample comprised blood, obtained before antiretroviral therapy. All receptors come from an adult with HIV infection.

This clonotype was picked up many times. The gene calls are TRBV5-1 and TRBJ1-5; unclear D gene. Germline V gene sequence: CDR1 SGHRS, CDR2 YFSETQ. The CDR3 totals 14 residues. The V and J ends lost 0 bases and 6 bases respectively, with 10 bases between them. CDR3 bases: TGCGCCAGCAGCTTGGCGGGTTCGAGTCAGCCCCAGCATTTT. It yields the protein CASSLAGSSQPQHF.

This clonotype rates as medium-sized. The CDR3 DNA is TGTGCCAGCAGTTTTACCGGGACAGGGAAGGCGAACACTGAAGCTTTCTTT. This encodes CASSFTGTGKANTEAFF. The chain links TRBV27 to TRBJ1-1, with 9 bases that match TRBD1. The CDR3 is 17 residues long. After removal of 3 bases from V and 1 base from J, the junction contained 9 bases not matched to a gene. The V gene's germline CDR1 is MNHEY and CDR2 SMNVEV (reference sequence).

Written as DNA, the CDR3 is TGTGCCAGCTCACCCCGAAACCGTCCGGCCGGGGAGCTGTTTTTT. This translates into CASSPRNRPAGELFF. The chain couples TRBV18 to TRBJ2-2; unclear D gene. Germline values: CDR1 KGHSH, CDR2 LQKENI. Trimming stripped 3 bases from V and 6 bases from J, with 14 bases between. The CDR3 is 15 amino acids.

This clonotype was seen more than once but under ten times. The genes are TRBV20-1 and TRBJ2-5; 8 bases are shared with TRBD2. CDR3 size: 16 residues. Germline lookup yields CDR1 DFQATT and CDR2 SNEGSKA (reference sequence). V was clipped by 0 bases and J by 1 base; unmatched bases: 7. The CDR3 nucleotides read TGCAGTGCTAGAGAGATGGCGGGGGGAACCCAAGAGACCCAGTACTTC. Protein sequence: CSAREMAGGTQETQYF.

This clonotype was seen many times. The rearrangement uses TRBV7-2 and TRBJ1-5; 7 bases agree with TRBD1. Trimming removed 2 bases from V and 3 bases from J; junction bases left unmatched: 10. CDR1 and CDR2 from the germline V gene are SGHTA and FQGNSA. The CDR3 has 17 amino acids. This CDR3 reads CASSLRGGGAVNQPQHF. In nucleotides, the CDR3 is TGTGCCAGCAGCTTAAGGGGAGGGGGCGCGGTCAATCAGCCCCAGCATTTT.

This clonotype is medium-sized by share. The gene calls are TRBV3-1 and TRBJ2-3, with a weak D call TRBD2 (5 bases). Germline assignment: CDR1 LGHDT and CDR2 YNNKEL (reference sequence). Trimming shortened V by 0 bases and J by 4 bases, and 20 bases separated the two germline ends. CDR3 length: 18 amino acids. The CDR3 nucleotides are TGTGCCAGCAGCCAAGATGCCCCGGGTACTAGTTGGGCAGATACGCAGTATTTT. Its protein product is CASSQDAPGTSWADTQYF.

The table lists this clonotype with a few counts. The rearrangement joins TRBV5-4 to TRBJ2-7, with 9 bases that match TRBD1. CDR3 length equals 15 residues. CDR1 and CDR2 (germline): SGHNT, YYREEE (reference sequence). Losses at the gene ends were 0 bases for V and 5 bases for J; bases not matched to a gene: 6. CDR3 in amino acids: CASSLVGTGSHEQYF. The CDR3 nucleotides read TGTGCCAGCAGCTTGGTGGGGACAGGGTCCCACGAGCAGTACTTC.

This chain links TRBV6-5 with TRBJ2-3; tentative D call: TRBD2 (5 bases). The CDR3 covers 14 residues. CDR1 and CDR2 (germline): MNHEY, SVGAGI. Trimming shortened V by 3 bases and J by 2 bases, and 9 bases separated the two germline ends. The CDR3 here is CASSYLSATDTQYF. The DNA of the CDR3 is TGTGCCAGCAGTTATCTTAGCGCCACAGATACGCAGTATTTT.

In its sample, this clonotype was seen many times. CDR3 amino acids: CASSLAREGRDTQYF. The CDR3 DNA sequence: TGTGCCAGCAGCTTGGCGCGGGAGGGCAGGGATACGCAGTATTTT. The chain employs TRBV5-4 and TRBJ2-3; 9 bases are shared with TRBD2. The germline V gene has CDR1 SGHNT and CDR2 YYREEE (reference sequence). The ends lost 0 bases at V and 6 bases at J; junction bases unmatched: 5. The CDR3 runs 15 residues.

This clonotype was seen repeatedly, ten times or more. The chain links TRBV7-6 to TRBJ1-4; D unresolved. The CDR3 length is 12 residues. The V and J ends lost 5 bases and 3 bases respectively, with 4 bases between them. CDR1 SGHVS and CDR2 FNYEAQ come from the germline V gene. The CDR3 DNA sequence: TGTGCCAGCAGCCGGGCTAATGAAAAACTGTTTTTT. It yields the protein CASSRANEKLFF.

In this sample, this clonotype is medium-sized. The chain recombines TRBV3-1 with TRBJ2-5; D remains ambiguous. Trimming took off 0 bases at V and 5 bases at J, with 10 bases between the two ends. The germline V gene encodes CDR1 LGHDT and CDR2 YNNKEL (reference sequence). CDR3 size: 14 residues. The CDR3 reads CASSQEGGPETQYF. CDR3 nucleotide sequence: TGTGCCAGCAGCCAAGAAGGTGGCCCGGAGACCCAGTACTTC.

By share, this clonotype counts as medium-sized (0.01 to 0.1%). The V call is TRBV2, the J call TRBJ1-5, with 7 bases lining up with TRBD1. Germline CDR1 is SNHLY and CDR2 is FYNNEI. The ends lost 4 bases at V and 3 bases at J; junction bases unmatched: 6. The CDR3 loop spans 15 amino acids. As DNA, the CDR3 is TGTGCCAGCAGTGGGGCAGGGGGTTACAATCAGCCCCAGCATTTT. Translated, it gives CASSGAGGYNQPQHF. The full variable domain, with the rest looked up from reference TRBV2 and TRBJ1-5, is EPEVTQTPSHQVTQMGQEVILRCVPISNHLYFYWYRQILGQKVEFLVSFYNNEISEKSEIFDDQFSVERPDGSNFTLKIRSTKLEDSAMYFCASSGAGGYNQPQHFGDGTRLSIL.

This clonotype was seen ten or more times. The CDR3 protein is CTSSHPRTEMNTEAFF. CDR3 bases: TGCACCAGCAGCCACCCCCGGACAGAGATGAACACTGAAGCTTTCTTT. The chain carries TRBV1 and TRBJ1-1; TRBD1, the D gene given by the table, was not confirmed from the DNA. TRBV1 is reported as a pseudogene. CDR3 length: 16 residues.

This clonotype was seen ten or more times. V usage is TRBV6-1 and J usage is TRBJ1-4; TRBD1 is a possible D gene (5 bases). The CDR3 is 12 residues long. Germline CDR1 MNHNS, CDR2 SASEGT. V was shortened by 8 bases and J by 5 bases, with 9 bases between the two germline ends. The CDR3 nucleotides read TGTGCCAGCGCCTGGGGGAATGAAAAACTGTTTTTT. Amino acids: CASAWGNEKLFF.

Relative to its sample, this clonotype is medium-sized. CDR3 sequence reads: CASSSFSYEQYF. CDR3 bases: TGTGCCAGCAGTTCATTCTCCTACGAGCAGTACTTC. The chain carries TRBV12-3 or TRBV12-4 and TRBJ2-7; D is undetermined. Trimming removed 4 bases at V and 0 bases at J, with 4 bases between. The CDR3 runs to 12 residues.

This clonotype has ten or more counts. The chain has TRBV28 and TRBJ2-7, with 12 bases that match TRBD2. The CDR3 runs 17 residues. Germline loops: CDR1 MDHEN, CDR2 SYDVKM. The trim removed 3 bases at V and 1 base at J, leaving 7 bases unmatched. CDR3: CASSFGAGTSGSYEQYF. The CDR3 bases are TGTGCCAGCAGTTTCGGAGCCGGGACTAGCGGGTCCTACGAGCAGTACTTC. Filled out from reference TRBV28 and TRBJ2-7, the complete variable domain reads DVKVTQSSRYLVKRTGEKVFLECVQDMDHENMFWYRQDPGLGLRLIYFSYDVKMKEKGDIPEGYSVSREKKERFSLILESASTNQTSMYLCASSFGAGTSGSYEQYFGPGTRLTVT.

By share, this clonotype ranks as medium-sized (0.01 to 0.1%). The rearrangement joins TRBV5-1 to TRBJ1-2; TRBD1 matches at 8 bases. V dropped 6 bases and J dropped 7; count of bases not matched to a gene: 8. From germline, CDR1 is SGHRS and CDR2 YFSETQ. The CDR3 loop spans 13 amino acids. The chain's CDR3 is CASTPTGDRGYTF. CDR3 bases: TGCGCCAGCACCCCGACAGGGGATCGTGGCTACACCTTC.

This clonotype appeared once. The chain uses TRBV11-2 and TRBJ1-1; 7 nucleotides align to TRBD1. This CDR3 has 12 amino acids. Germline CDR1 and CDR2: SGHAT and FQNNGV. The trim removed 7 bases at V and 7 bases at J, leaving 6 bases unmatched. Here the CDR3 DNA reads TGTGCCAGCACCGGGACAGAAGGTGAAGCTTTCTTT. Its protein product is CASTGTEGEAFF.

This clonotype rates as medium-sized. The chain joins TRBV29-1 to TRBJ2-7; D is unresolved. The CDR3 is 11 residues long. Per the germline V gene, CDR1 is SQVTM and CDR2 is ANQGSEA. V lost 4 bases and J lost 3, with 7 bases in between. CDR3 protein: CSVGVGYEQYF. CDR3 DNA: TGCAGCGTTGGTGTGGGCTACGAGCAGTACTTC.

This clonotype was seen many times. This sequence joins TRBV18 and TRBJ2-7; D not certain. There are 11 residues in the CDR3. V lost 1 base and J lost 3, with 1 base in between. From germline, CDR1 is KGHSH and CDR2 LQKENI. CDR3 region: CASSPRYEQYF. CDR3 bases: TGTGCCAGCTCACCACGCTACGAGCAGTACTTC.

This clonotype was counted many times. This rearrangement joins TRBV28 to TRBJ2-5, with 14 bases that match TRBD2. Germline V CDR1 and CDR2: MDHEN, SYDVKM. V was pared by 2 bases and J by 2 bases, with 1 base of the junction left unmatched. The CDR3 is 16 amino acids. The CDR3 nucleotides read TGTGCCAGCAGTTTAGGACTAGCGGGGGGACAAGAGACCCAGTACTTC. It yields the protein CASSLGLAGGQETQYF.

This clonotype was counted a few times. V and J are TRBV5-6 and TRBJ2-3; 7 bases match TRBD2. V lost 2 bases and J lost 0; bases outside the gene matches: 6. The CDR3 spans 16 residues. Per germline, CDR1 SGHDT and CDR2 YYEEEE. This chain's CDR3 is CASSLIAGPSTDTQYF. CDR3 nucleotide sequence: TGTGCCAGCAGCTTAATAGCGGGCCCTAGCACAGATACGCAGTATTTT.

The V gene is TRBV5-4, the J gene TRBJ2-1; D call uncertain. Germline V gene lookup returns CDR1 SGHNT and CDR2 YYREEE (reference sequence). V lost 0 bases and J lost 0, with 7 bases in between. This CDR3 region has 15 residues. CDR3 DNA sequence: TGTGCCAGCAGCTTGGACTTAAGCTCCTACAATGAGCAGTTCTTC. Its translation: CASSLDLSSYNEQFF.

This clonotype was recorded at least ten times. The chain uses TRBV25-1 and TRBJ2-1, with D maybe TRBD2 (6 bases). This CDR3 has 19 residues. V was clipped by 3 bases and J by 1 base, with 22 bases between them. Germline V lookup: CDR1 MGHDK, CDR2 SYGVNS. Here the CDR3 DNA reads TGTGCCAGCAGTGATTGGAAGACGGGAGATCGGGTATCCTACAATGAGCAGTTCTTC. Its translation: CASSDWKTGDRVSYNEQFF.